The rows below give T cell receptor beta chains drawn from one sample of a study of somatic mutations in T cells in chronic GVHD. Clones were sequenced by immunoSEQ multiplex PCR, and TCRdb holds only the in-frame ones, with some missing. The sample holds around 13,000 clones; 78% are singletons and the top ten take 32%. Specimen: Vbeta20-negative CD4+ T cells from blood. The receptor source for this set is a male patient in his fifties with chronic graft-versus-host disease. Some of the T cells might come from the graft donor. Each CDR3 is given with its conserved first and last residue. D genes are given only for firm matches. Size values are once, few and many counts, or a class for expanded clones, and some rows have none.

V gene	clone size	D gene	J gene	CDR3 DNA	CDR3 protein
TRBV29-1	NA	TRBD1	TRBJ1-1	TGCAGCGCACGACAGGGGACTGAAGCTTTCTTT	CSARQGTEAFF
TRBV19	NA	TRBD1	TRBJ2-5	TGTGCCAGTAGGACAGGGGGACAAGAGACCCAGTACTTC	CASRTGGQETQYF
TRBV2	NA	TRBD2	TRBJ2-3	TGTGCCAGCAGTGGGACTAGCGGATACACAGATACGCAGTATTTT	CASSGTSGYTDTQYF
TRBV2	once	TRBD1	TRBJ1-5	TGTGCCAGCAGAAGTCAGGGGGATTGGAATCAGCCCCAGCATTTT	CASRSQGDWNQPQHF
TRBV2	NA	NA	TRBJ1-4	TGTGCCAGCAGTGTCGAAAATGGCAATGAAAAACTGTTTTTT	CASSVENGNEKLFF
TRBV6-6	few	TRBD1	TRBJ1-4	TGTGCCAGCAGATACGGGACAGCAACTAATGAAAAACTGTTTTTT	CASRYGTATNEKLFF
TRBV25-1	NA	NA	TRBJ2-2	TGTGCCAGCAGTGAATATTGGGGCCCAGGGTCCCGCGGGGAGCTGTTTTTT	CASSEYWGPGSRGELFF
TRBV10-3	few	NA	TRBJ2-2	TGTGCCATCAGTGAGCCGGGGGCCGGGGAGCTGTTTTTT	CAISEPGAGELFF
TRBV11-2	NA	NA	TRBJ2-7	TGTGCCAGCAGCTTAGAAGGGGGGGGTACCTACGAGCAGTACTTC	CASSLEGGGTYEQYF
TRBV28	once	TRBD2	TRBJ2-1	TGTGCCAGCCGGCTAGCGGATAGCTCCTACAATGAGCAGTTCTTC	CASRLADSSYNEQFF
TRBV5-5	NA	TRBD1	TRBJ2-7	TGTGCCAGCAGCGGGACCCCGGGACAGGGTACGTACGAGCAGTACTTC	CASSGTPGQGTYEQYF
TRBV6-1	NA	NA	TRBJ2-7	TGTGCCAGCCAGGATAGCGGTCTCTACGAGCAGTACTTC	CASQDSGLYEQYF
TRBV6-5	NA	NA	TRBJ1-2	TGTGCCAGCAGGGCAGGGGTCGGTAACTATGGCTACACCTTC	CASRAGVGNYGYTF
TRBV7-9	NA	NA	TRBJ1-1	TGTGCCAGCAGCTTTACAGGGTTTGATACTGAAGCTTTCTTT	CASSFTGFDTEAFF
TRBV5-4	NA	TRBD2	TRBJ2-1	TGTGCCAGCAGCCTCCCCCGGCGGGGGACTGAGCAGTTCTTC	CASSLPRRGTEQFF
TRBV14	NA	TRBD1	TRBJ2-6	TGTGCCAGCAGCCAAGATTTTGAGGACAGGGGGCAGGGGGCCAACGTCCTGACTTTC	CASSQDFEDRGQGANVLTF
TRBV15	NA	NA	TRBJ1-1	TGTGCCACCAGCAGAGGCAGGGGCCTCGTAGAAGCTTTCTTT	CATSRGRGLVEAFF
TRBV7-3	NA	TRBD2	TRBJ2-1	TGTGCCAGCAGCTCCGCCGGACTAGCGGGAGGTAGCTCCTACAATGAGCAGTTCTTC	CASSSAGLAGGSSYNEQFF
TRBV5-6	NA	TRBD1	TRBJ1-5	TGTGCCAGCAGTCGCCGGGACAGGGGCCAGCATTTT	CASSRRDRGQHF
TRBV14	NA	NA	TRBJ2-7	TGTGCCAGCAGCCAAGTAAGGTCCCTGATGGAGGAGCAGTACTTC	CASSQVRSLMEEQYF
TRBV28	NA	NA	TRBJ2-5	TGTGCCAGCAGTTTGTTTCGCGGGACCCAGTACTTC	CASSLFRGTQYF
TRBV5-4	NA	TRBD1	TRBJ1-2	TGTGCCAGCAGCTCCCCGGGACAGGGGGTGCATGGCTACACCTTC	CASSSPGQGVHGYTF
TRBV2	NA	TRBD2	TRBJ2-1	TGTGCCAGCAGCCGCGGGACTAGCGGGAGCAATGAGCAGTTCTTC	CASSRGTSGSNEQFF
TRBV27	few	NA	TRBJ1-1	TGTGCCAGCAGTTTTTCCCAAGTTTTAGCTGAAGCTTTCTTT	CASSFSQVLAEAFF
TRBV19	NA	NA	TRBJ2-1	TGTGCCAGTAGTATAGGGGGGCGCTCCTACAATGAGCAGTTCTTC	CASSIGGRSYNEQFF
TRBV7-9	NA	NA	TRBJ1-1	TGTGCCAGCAGCCTCGGAAGGGGGAAGAACACTGAAGCTTTCTTT	CASSLGRGKNTEAFF
TRBV11-2	NA	TRBD1	TRBJ2-2	TGTGCCAGCAGCACCAGACAGGGGAGAACCGGGGAGCTGTTTTTT	CASSTRQGRTGELFF
TRBV5-6	few	NA	TRBJ2-2	TGTGCCAGCAGCCCCGACACCACCGGGGAGCTGTTTTTT	CASSPDTTGELFF
TRBV7-2	NA	NA	TRBJ1-4	TGTGCCAGCAGCCCCAGTTATGTAACTAATGAAAAACTGTTTTTT	CASSPSYVTNEKLFF
TRBV7-3	NA	NA	TRBJ1-2	TGTGCCAGCAGCTTAAACCCCGGGGGAGGCTACACCTTC	CASSLNPGGGYTF
TRBV5-4	NA	NA	TRBJ1-1	TGTGCCAGCAGCTTGCCCGGAACGCGGACTGAAGCTTTCTTT	CASSLPGTRTEAFF
TRBV11-2	few	NA	TRBJ2-7	TGTGCCAGCAGCTTACAGGGCTACGAGCAGTACTTC	CASSLQGYEQYF
TRBV21-1	few	NA	TRBJ1-2	TGTGCCAGCAGCAAAGAGGCAATGGGGGCGCACGGCTACACCTTC	CASSKEAMGAHGYTF
TRBV28	NA	TRBD1	TRBJ1-2	TGTGCCAGCAGTGTAACAGGGGTGCGCGGCTACACCTTC	CASSVTGVRGYTF
TRBV6-1	NA	TRBD1	TRBJ2-7	TGTGCCAGCAGATACAACAGGGGGGACTCCTACGAGCAGTACTTC	CASRYNRGDSYEQYF
TRBV5-4	few	TRBD1	TRBJ1-2	TGTGCCAGCGGACAGGGGGGGGATTACTATGGCTACACCTTC	CASGQGGDYYGYTF
TRBV7-9	NA	NA	TRBJ1-1	TGTGCCAGCAGCTTAAGCAGGAAGAACACTGAAGCTTTCTTT	CASSLSRKNTEAFF
TRBV11-2	NA	TRBD1	TRBJ2-3	TGTGCCAGCAGCACCGGGGACAGGGGACGCACAGATACGCAGTATTTT	CASSTGDRGRTDTQYF
TRBV7-6	NA	NA	TRBJ1-3	TGTGCCAGCAGCTTAGCGGACACCTTCGGGAACACCATATATTTT	CASSLADTFGNTIYF
TRBV20-1	NA	NA	TRBJ2-3	TGCAGTGCTGAGGGGGCAGATACGCAGTATTTT	CSAEGADTQYF
TRBV5-4	NA	NA	TRBJ1-1	TGTGCCAGCAGCTTGGGGGGGCTGAGGAACACTGAAGCTTTCTTT	CASSLGGLRNTEAFF
TRBV18	NA	TRBD2	TRBJ2-2	TGTGCCAGCTCACCGGGAGGGGACACCGGGGAGCTGTTTTTT	CASSPGGDTGELFF
TRBV19	NA	NA	TRBJ1-5	TGTGCCAGTAGTATAGACGCGGGAAATCAGCCCCAGCATTTT	CASSIDAGNQPQHF
TRBV5-4	NA	TRBD1	TRBJ1-1	TGTGCCAGCAGCTGGGACAGGGTGACTGAAGCTTTCTTT	CASSWDRVTEAFF
TRBV11-2	few	NA	TRBJ1-1	TGTGCCAGCAGCTCGTCGGGGTACACTGAAGCTTTCTTT	CASSSSGYTEAFF
TRBV10-3	NA	NA	TRBJ1-4	TGTGCCATCAGTGAGAGGGGTGCAGAGTCCTCCGAAAAACTGTTTTTT	CAISERGAESSEKLFF
TRBV10-3	few	NA	TRBJ2-3	TGTGCCATCAGTGAGCTGGGTAGCATCAGCACAGATACGCAGTATTTT	CAISELGSISTDTQYF
TRBV11-3	NA	NA	TRBJ1-1	TGTGCCAGCAGCGCCAGGGAGAACACTGAAGCTTTCTTT	CASSARENTEAFF
TRBV6-1	NA	NA	TRBJ2-7	TGTGCCAGCACTAAGGGTCAGGGGTTGGAGAGCGAGCAGTGCTTC	CASTKGQGLESEQCF
TRBV5-6	few	NA	TRBJ2-2	TGTGCCAGCAGCTTGAACTCCGTGACCGGGGAGCTGTTTTTT	CASSLNSVTGELFF
TRBV5-4	NA	TRBD1	TRBJ1-1	TGTGCCAGCAGCTCGGCGGACAGGGCGAGTACTGAAGCTTTCTTT	CASSSADRASTEAFF
TRBV11-2	NA	NA	TRBJ1-2	TGTGCCAGCAGCTTCCAGGATTATGGCTACACCTTC	CASSFQDYGYTF
TRBV7-9	NA	TRBD2	TRBJ2-1	TGTGCCAGCAGCTTGGGACTAGCGGGGCACAATGAGCAGTTCTTC	CASSLGLAGHNEQFF
TRBV28	NA	TRBD2	TRBJ2-1	TGTGCCAGCAGTCCCCTCGAGCGGGAGGCTTTTGAGCAGTTCTTC	CASSPLEREAFEQFF
TRBV4-2	few	NA	TRBJ2-2	TGTGCCAGCAGCCAAGAGACAGGTCGTAGCGGGGAGCTGTTTTTT	CASSQETGRSGELFF
TRBV11-2	NA	TRBD2	TRBJ2-5	TGTGCCAGCAGCTTAGTGGGACTAGCGGGGGAGACCCAGTACTTC	CASSLVGLAGETQYF
TRBV29-1	NA	NA	TRBJ1-2	TGCAGCGTTTGGGGCGCAGGAGGCTACACCTTC	CSVWGAGGYTF